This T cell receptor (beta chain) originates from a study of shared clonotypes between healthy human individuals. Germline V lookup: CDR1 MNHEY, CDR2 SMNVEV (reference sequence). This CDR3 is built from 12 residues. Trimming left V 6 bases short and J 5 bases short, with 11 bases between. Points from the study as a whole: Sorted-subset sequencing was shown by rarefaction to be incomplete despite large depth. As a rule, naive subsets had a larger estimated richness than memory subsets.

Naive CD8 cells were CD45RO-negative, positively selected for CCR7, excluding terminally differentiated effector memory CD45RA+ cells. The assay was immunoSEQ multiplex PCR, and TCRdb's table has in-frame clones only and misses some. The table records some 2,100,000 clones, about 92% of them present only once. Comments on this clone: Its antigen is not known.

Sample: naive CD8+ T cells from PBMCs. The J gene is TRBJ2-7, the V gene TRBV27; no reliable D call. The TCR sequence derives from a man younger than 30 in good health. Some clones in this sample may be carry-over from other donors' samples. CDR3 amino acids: CASSEGKHEQYF. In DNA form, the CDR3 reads TGTGCCAGCAGCGAAGGGAAACACGAGCAGTACTTC.